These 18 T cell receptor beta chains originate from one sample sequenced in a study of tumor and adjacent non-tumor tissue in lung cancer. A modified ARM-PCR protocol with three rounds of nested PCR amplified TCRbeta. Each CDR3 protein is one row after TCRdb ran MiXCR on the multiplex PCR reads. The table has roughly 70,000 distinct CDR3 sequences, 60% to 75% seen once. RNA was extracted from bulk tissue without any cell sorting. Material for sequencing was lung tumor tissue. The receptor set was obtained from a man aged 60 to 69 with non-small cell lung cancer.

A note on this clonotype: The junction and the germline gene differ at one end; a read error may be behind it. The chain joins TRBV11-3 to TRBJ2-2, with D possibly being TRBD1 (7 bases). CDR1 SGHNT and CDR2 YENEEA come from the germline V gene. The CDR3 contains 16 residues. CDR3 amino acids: CASSPSRDSIGGEMFF. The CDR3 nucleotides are TGTGCCAGCAGCCCGTCCCGGGACAGTATCGGAGGGGAGATGTTTTTT.

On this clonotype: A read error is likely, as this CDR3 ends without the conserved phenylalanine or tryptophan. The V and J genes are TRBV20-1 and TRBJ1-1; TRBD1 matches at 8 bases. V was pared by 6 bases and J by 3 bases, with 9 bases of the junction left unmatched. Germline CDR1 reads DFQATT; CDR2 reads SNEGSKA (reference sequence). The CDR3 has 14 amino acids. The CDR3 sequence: CSAGPLDRDTEAFL. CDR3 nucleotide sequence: TGCAGTGCAGGACCCCTGGACAGGGACACTGAAGCTTTCTTA.

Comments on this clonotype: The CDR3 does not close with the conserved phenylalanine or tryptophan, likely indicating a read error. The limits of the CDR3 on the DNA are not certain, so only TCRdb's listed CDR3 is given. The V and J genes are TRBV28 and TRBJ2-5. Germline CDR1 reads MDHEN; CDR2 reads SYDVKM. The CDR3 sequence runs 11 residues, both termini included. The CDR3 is CASRTEETQYL.

CDR3 bases: TGTGCCTGTCAAATGGGGGGGAACACTGAAGCTTTCTTT. Protein sequence: CACQMGGNTEAFF. The chain links TRBV25-1 to TRBJ1-1; tentative D call: TRBD1 (5 bases). The germline V gene encodes CDR1 MGHDK and CDR2 SYGVNS. Between the trimmed V and J ends, which lost 11 bases and 1 base, there was a span of 14 bases. The CDR3 runs 13 residues. The full variable domain, with the rest looked up from reference TRBV25-1 and TRBJ1-1, is EADIYQTPRYLVIGTGKKITLECSQTMGHDKMYWYQQDPGMELHLIHYSYGVNSTEKGDLSSESTVSRIRTEHFPLTLESARPSHTSQYLCACQMGGNTEAFFGQGTRLTVV.

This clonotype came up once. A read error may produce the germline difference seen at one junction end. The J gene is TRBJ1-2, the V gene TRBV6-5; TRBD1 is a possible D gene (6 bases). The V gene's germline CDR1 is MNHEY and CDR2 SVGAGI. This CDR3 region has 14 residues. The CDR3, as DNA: TGTCCCAGCAGACCTCGGACAGTCCTCAATGGCTACGCCTTC. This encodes CPSRPRTVLNGYAF.

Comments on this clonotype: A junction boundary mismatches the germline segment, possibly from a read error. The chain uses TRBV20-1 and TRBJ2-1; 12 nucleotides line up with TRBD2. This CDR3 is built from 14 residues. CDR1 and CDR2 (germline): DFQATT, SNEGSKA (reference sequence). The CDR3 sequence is CSAILAGGGNKQFF. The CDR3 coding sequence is TGCAGTGCTATACTAGCGGGAGGAGGCAATAAGCAGTTCTTC.

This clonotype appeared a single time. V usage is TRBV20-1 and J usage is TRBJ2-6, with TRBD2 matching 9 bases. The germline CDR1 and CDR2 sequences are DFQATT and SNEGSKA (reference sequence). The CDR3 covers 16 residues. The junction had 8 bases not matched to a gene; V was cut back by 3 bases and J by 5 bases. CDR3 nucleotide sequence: TGCAGTGCTAGTCTGGGACTAGCAAACTGGGCCAACGTCCTGACTTTC. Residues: CSASLGLANWANVLTF.

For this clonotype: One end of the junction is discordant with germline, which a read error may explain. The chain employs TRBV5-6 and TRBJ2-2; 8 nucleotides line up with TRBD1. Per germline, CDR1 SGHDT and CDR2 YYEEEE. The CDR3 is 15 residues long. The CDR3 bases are TGTGCCAGCATCTCCCTGGACAGGGACACCGGGGGGCTGTTTTTT. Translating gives CASISLDRDTGGLFF.

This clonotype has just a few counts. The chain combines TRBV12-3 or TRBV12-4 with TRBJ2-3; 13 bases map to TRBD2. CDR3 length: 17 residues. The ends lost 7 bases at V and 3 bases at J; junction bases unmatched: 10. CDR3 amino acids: CASTHDLTSGRTDTQYF. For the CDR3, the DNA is TGTGCCAGCACACACGACTTGACTAGCGGGAGGACAGATACGCAGTATTTT.

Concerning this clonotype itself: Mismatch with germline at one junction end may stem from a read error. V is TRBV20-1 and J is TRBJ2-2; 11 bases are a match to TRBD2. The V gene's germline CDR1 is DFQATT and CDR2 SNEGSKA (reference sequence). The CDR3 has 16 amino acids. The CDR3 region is CSAILAGGPETRELFF. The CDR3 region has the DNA TGCAGCGCTATTTTAGCGGGAGGGCCGGAGACCCGGGAGCTGTTTTTT.

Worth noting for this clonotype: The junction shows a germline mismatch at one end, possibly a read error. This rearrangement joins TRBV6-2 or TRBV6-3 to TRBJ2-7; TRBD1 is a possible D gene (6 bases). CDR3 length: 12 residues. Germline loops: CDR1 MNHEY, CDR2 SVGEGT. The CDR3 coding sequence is TGTGTCAGCGGACCACAGGGCTACGAGCAGTACTTC. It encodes CVSGPQGYEQYF.

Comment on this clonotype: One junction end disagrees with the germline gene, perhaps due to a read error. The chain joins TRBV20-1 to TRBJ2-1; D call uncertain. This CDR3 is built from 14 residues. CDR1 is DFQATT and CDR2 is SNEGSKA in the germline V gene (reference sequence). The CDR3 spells CIAIPKSHYNEQFF. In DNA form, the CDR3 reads TGCATTGCTATACCAAAATCGCACTACAATGAGCAGTTCTTC.

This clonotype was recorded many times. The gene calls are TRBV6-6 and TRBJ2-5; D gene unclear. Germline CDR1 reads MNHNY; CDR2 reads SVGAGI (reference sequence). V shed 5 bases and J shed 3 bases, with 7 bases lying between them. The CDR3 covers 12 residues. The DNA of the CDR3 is TGTGCCAGCAGTGGGTCAAAAGAGACCCAGTACTTC. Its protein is CASSGSKETQYF.

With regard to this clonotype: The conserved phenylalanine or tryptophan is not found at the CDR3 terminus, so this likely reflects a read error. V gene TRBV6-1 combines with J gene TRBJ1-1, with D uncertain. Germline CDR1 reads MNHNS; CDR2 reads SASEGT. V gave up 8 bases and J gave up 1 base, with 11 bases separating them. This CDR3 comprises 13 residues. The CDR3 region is CASHVEANTEAFL. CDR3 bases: TGTGCCAGCCACGTCGAGGCGAACACTGAAGCTTTCCTT.

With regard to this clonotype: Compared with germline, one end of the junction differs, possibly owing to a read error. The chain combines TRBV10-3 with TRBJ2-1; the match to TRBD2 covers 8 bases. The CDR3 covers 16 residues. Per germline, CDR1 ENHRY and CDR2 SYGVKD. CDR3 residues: CVISESIAGSHNEQFF. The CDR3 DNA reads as TGTGTCATCAGTGAGTCGATAGCGGGAAGCCACAATGAGCAGTTCTTC.

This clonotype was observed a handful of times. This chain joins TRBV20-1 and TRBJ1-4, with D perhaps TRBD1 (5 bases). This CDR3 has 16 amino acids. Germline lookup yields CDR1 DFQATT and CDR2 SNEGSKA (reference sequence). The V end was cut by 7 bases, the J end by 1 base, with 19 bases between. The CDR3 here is CSDQGAGSVTNEKLFF. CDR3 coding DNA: TGCAGTGACCAGGGCGCAGGGAGTGTAACTAATGAAAAACTGTTTTTT.

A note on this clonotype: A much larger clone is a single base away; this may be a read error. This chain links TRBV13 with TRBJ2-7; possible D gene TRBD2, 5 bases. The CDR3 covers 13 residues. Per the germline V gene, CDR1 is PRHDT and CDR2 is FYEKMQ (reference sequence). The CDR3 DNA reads TGTGCCAGCAGCTTGGGGAGCTCCTACGAGCAGCACTTC. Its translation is CASSLGSSYEQHF.

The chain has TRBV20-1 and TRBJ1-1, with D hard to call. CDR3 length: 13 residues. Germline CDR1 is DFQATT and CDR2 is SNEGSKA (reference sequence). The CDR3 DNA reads TGCAATGCCACCGGGCAGGCGAACACTGAAGCTTTCTTT. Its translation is CNATGQANTEAFF.